This T cell receptor beta chain was sequenced in a study of shared clonotypes between healthy human individuals. The study, taken as a whole, reports: The four-donor shared clonotypes exceeded non-shared clonotypes in generation probability, with non-shared ones scoring lower.

Only CD45RO-negative cells positively selected for CCR7 counted as naive CD8 cells, so terminally differentiated effector memory CD45RA+ cells were excluded. Sequenced by immunoSEQ multiplex PCR; TCRdb stores in-frame clones only, minus some. This sample has around 1.9 million clones, with 80% to 95% found just once. Germline V lookup: CDR1 MDHEN, CDR2 SYDVKM. Trimming pared 3 bases from V and 2 bases from J, leaving 23 bases between. This CDR3 has 19 residues. A remark on this clone: Its antigen is unknown.

Sequenced input: naive CD8+ T cells from PBMCs. V and J are TRBV28 and TRBJ2-1; D call uncertain. This TCR was sampled from a man between 18 and 35 years old in good health. Some clones in this sample may be carry-over from other donors' samples. The DNA for the CDR3 is TGTGCCAGCAGTTTCCCCAGAGCAGGCTCGCCAAGGGCCTACAATGAGCAGTTCTTC. It encodes CASSFPRAGSPRAYNEQFF. The full variable domain, its missing parts supplied by reference TRBV28 and TRBJ2-1, is DVKVTQSSRYLVKRTGEKVFLECVQDMDHENMFWYRQDPGLGLRLIYFSYDVKMKEKGDIPEGYSVSREKKERFSLILESASTNQTSMYLCASSFPRAGSPRAYNEQFFGPGTRLTVL.